Following are 9 T cell receptor beta chains from one sample sequenced in a study of Tregs in tolerant kidney transplant recipients (dated by TCRdb to the late 2010s). Libraries were prepared through the immunoSEQ multiplex PCR assay. In its TCRdb copy, this immuneACCESS table keeps in-frame sequences only and misses some clones. Where compared with another copy, unresolved V genes explain less than half of these, and the others have no known cause. The table of this sample itemizes some 30,000 clones. Clones ranked in the top ten supply 1.8% of the sample. Transplants used related donors with nonmyeloablative bone marrow transplantation; mixed chimerism was transient in the human trials. Sequenced here: CD4+ T cells from blood (PBMCs), sampled 24 months after the transplant. Source of these receptors: a human patient who received a combined kidney and bone marrow transplant. Where a transplant has occurred, the graft donor may have supplied some of the T cells.

Notes on this clone: The read halts 3 residues ahead of the CDR3 end, with the missing end drawn from the germline J gene. V and J are TRBV20-1 and TRBJ2-1; 9 bases line up with TRBD2. The germline CDR1 and CDR2 sequences are DFQATT and SNEGSKA (reference sequence). The CDR3 is made up of 16 amino acids. V lost 1 base and J lost 3; bases outside the gene matches: 7. The DNA read from the CDR3 is TGCAGTGCTAGAGCGACGAGCGGGAGGTACTACAATGAG. It translates to CSARATSGRYYNE. The complete CDR3 protein is CSARATSGRYYNEQFF.

Worth noting for this clone: The read terminates 3 residues ahead of where the CDR3 ends, so the germline J gene completes it. The gene calls are TRBV6-2 or TRBV6-3 and TRBJ2-3; 8 bases align to TRBD1. CDR3 length: 15 residues. Germline V gene data show CDR1 as MNHEY and CDR2 as SVGEGT. Germline trimming cut 2 bases from V and 2 bases from J; bases unmatched to any gene: 3. Partial CDR3 DNA: TGTGCCAGCAGTTACGGGGACAGGAACACAGATACG. It encodes CASSYGDRNTDT. The entire CDR3 sequence reads CASSYGDRNTDTQYF.

For this clone: The sequenced fragment ends 3 residues before the CDR3 boundary, so the rest is inferred from the germline J gene. This rearrangement joins TRBV5-4 to TRBJ1-6, with D tentatively TRBD1 (6 bases). In germline, CDR1 is SGHNT, CDR2 YYREEE (reference sequence). The V gene lost 0 bases and the J gene lost 1 base, with 8 bases spanning the gap. CDR3 length equals 16 residues. Here the CDR3 reads CASSLGGPSYNSPLHF. CDR3 DNA, as far as it was read: TGTGCCAGCAGCTTGGGGGGGCCTTCCTATAATTCACCC.

About this clone: The read terminates 3 residues before the CDR3 end, so the remaining end is supplied by the germline J gene. This chain links TRBV6-2 or TRBV6-3 with TRBJ2-2; no reliable D call. V lost 3 bases, J lost 5 bases, and 7 bases lay in between. This CDR3 has 13 residues. Germline CDR1 MNHEY, CDR2 SVGEGT. The DNA read from the CDR3 is TGTGCCAGCAGTTATTCCGTAACCGGGGAG. Translating gives CASSYSVTGE. The full-length CDR3 reads as CASSYSVTGELFF.

On this clone: The CDR3 goes on 3 residues after the read ends, and that part is filled in from the germline J gene. The genes are TRBV28 and TRBJ1-2; the match to TRBD1 covers 8 bases. The length of the CDR3 is 14 residues. With 6 bases clipped from V and 7 bases from J, the junction kept 10 bases outside the gene matches. The germline gives CDR1 MDHEN, CDR2 SYDVKM. The sequenced CDR3 bases are TGTGCCAGCAGACCCTCCGGGACAGGTTCTGGC. This codes for CASRPSGTGSG. The CDR3 reads in full as CASRPSGTGSGYTF.

In the case of this clone: The observed sequence ends 3 residues before the CDR3 terminus, with the missing tail filled in from the germline J gene. This sequence joins TRBV19 and TRBJ1-1; the D gene is possibly TRBD1 (6 bases). In germline, CDR1 is LNHDA, CDR2 SQIVND (reference sequence). Trimming shortened V by 8 bases and J by 0 bases, and 13 bases separated the two germline ends. The CDR3 runs to 14 residues. CDR3 bases read: TGTGCCAGTGGGCTTGACAGGCTGAACACTGAA. It codes for CASGLDRLNTE. The CDR3 reads in full as CASGLDRLNTEAFF.

On this clone itself: Sequencing ends 3 residues short of the CDR3 end; the germline J gene provides the rest. This sequence joins TRBV10-3 and TRBJ1-1; D not certain. The CDR3 is made up of 11 amino acids. CDR1 and CDR2 from the germline V gene are ENHRY and SYGVKD. The CDR3 spells CAISELYKAFF. The covered CDR3 bases are TGTGCCATCAGTGAGTTGTATAAA.

Turning to this clone: The observed sequence ends 3 residues before the CDR3 terminus, with the missing tail filled in from the germline J gene. V and J are TRBV10-3 and TRBJ1-1, with 9 bases that match TRBD1. The CDR3 runs 16 residues. J lost 5 bases, V lost 3 bases, and 10 bases had no gene match. Germline CDR1 and CDR2: ENHRY and SYGVKD. The CDR3 protein is CAISDGTGRGRTEAFF. Partial CDR3 DNA: TGTGCCATCAGTGATGGGACAGGGAGGGGGAGAACTGAA.

Comments on this clone: Read data end 3 residues before the CDR3 end; the end is taken from the germline J gene. V gene TRBV19 combines with J gene TRBJ1-4, with a tentative D call TRBD1 (5 bases). CDR3 length equals 12 residues. V was pared by 9 bases and J by 5 bases, with 10 bases between. Per the germline V gene, CDR1 is LNHDA and CDR2 is SQIVND (reference sequence). CDR3 DNA, as far as it was read: TGTGCCAGCACCGACAGAAATGAAAAA. It specifies CASTDRNEK. The CDR3, in full, reads CASTDRNEKLFF.